This TCR beta chain was found in a study of T cell changes during pregnancy in multiple sclerosis (dated by TCRdb to between 2018 and 2021). Some background on the complete study: The study looked at changes in the T cell repertoire across pregnancy in women with multiple sclerosis.

The cysteine opens and the phenylalanine closes a CDR3 of 13 amino acids. Only the CDR3 region is kept as DNA, spanning 39 bases read in frame from base 1. The V end gives up 5 bases and the J end 4 bases, leaving 2 bases in the junction not matched to a gene. CDR1 is given as ENHRY and CDR2 as SYGVKD, both from the germline V gene. Library method: the immunoSEQ multiplex PCR assay. TCRdb stores this immuneACCESS table with in-frame sequences only. Part of the clones is absent; in the studies checked, under half of the shortfall reflects unresolved V genes, and no reason is known for the rest. This sample comprises 40,000 to 45,000 clones, roughly 89% of them detected only once. Of the sample, roughly 1.3% is held by the ten largest clones. In the case of this clone: Its antigen is unknown. No much larger clone exists at a distance of one base, and base qualities are not known.

The chain is encoded by TRBV10-3 joined to TRBJ1-5; 7 nucleotides in the junction match TRBD1. The receptor was isolated from a female donor with multiple sclerosis, enrolled in a pregnancy study. Sample: CD4+ T cells from peripheral blood mononuclear cells, taken in the first trimester of pregnancy. At the DNA level, the sequence is TGTGCCATCAGTCCGGGACAGAATCAGCCCCAGCATTTT. Its product reads: CAISPGQNQPQHF.